The clone carrying this T cell receptor beta chain was picked up many times. Its antigen is currently unknown. The sequence runs out 3 residues before the end of the CDR3; the remainder is reconstructed from the germline J gene. The sample originates from a study of T cell clonality in common variable immunodeficiency. Control and CVID samples contributed equal amounts of genomic DNA. Some clones are missing from TCRdb's copy, which holds only in-frame ones; the method was immunoSEQ multiplex PCR. This sample comprises approximately 81,000 clones, none seen once only. The CDR3 spans 16 residues. The junction had 7 bases not matched to a gene; V was cut back by 3 bases and J by 1 base. Germline values: CDR1 SGHRS, CDR2 YFSETQ. Study-wide results and limits: Reportedly, TCR beta sequences from common variable immunodeficiency showed fewer deletions and N-nucleotide insertions.

The chain combines TRBV5-1 with TRBJ2-7, with TRBD1 matching over 10 bases. The sequence was collected from a person aged 18 to 70 in good health. The material sequenced was peripheral blood mononuclear cells. The CDR3 DNA, read in part, is TGCGCCAGCAGCTCCGGGGGGACAGGGGTTTCCTACGAG. As protein: CASSSGGTGVSYE. From start to end, the CDR3 is CASSSGGTGVSYEQYF.